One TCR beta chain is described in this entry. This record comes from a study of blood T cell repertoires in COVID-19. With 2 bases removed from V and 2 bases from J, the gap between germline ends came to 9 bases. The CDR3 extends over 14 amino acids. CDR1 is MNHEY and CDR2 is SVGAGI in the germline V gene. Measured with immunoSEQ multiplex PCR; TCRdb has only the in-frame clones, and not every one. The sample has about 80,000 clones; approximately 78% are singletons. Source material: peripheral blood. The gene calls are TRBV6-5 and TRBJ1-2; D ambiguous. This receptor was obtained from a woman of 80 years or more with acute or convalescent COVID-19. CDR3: CASSYREGNYGYTF. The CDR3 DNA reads TGTGCCAGCAGTTACAGAGAGGGAAACTATGGCTACACCTTC.